Below, 18 T cell receptor beta chains from the same sample are listed, as sequenced in a study of T cells in Graves' hyperthyroidism and ophthalmopathy. RNA transcripts gave rise to amplified TCR beta CDR3 regions. HTBI primers were the set used in a first-round RT-PCR of the TCR CDR3. Each CDR3 protein gets one entry after TCRdb re-called the multiplex PCR reads with MiXCR. The sample has some 720,000 distinct CDR3 sequences, less than 20% seen once. The material sequenced was blood. The receptors derive from a man younger than 30 with Graves' hyperthyroidism.

The chain joins TRBV7-9 to TRBJ2-7; D is uncertain. Germline values: CDR1 SEHNR, CDR2 FQNEAQ (reference sequence). V lost 2 bases, J lost 2 bases, and 7 bases lay in between. The CDR3 runs to 13 residues. CDR3 nucleotides: TGTGCCAGCAGCTTACTGGTCGCCTACGAGCAGTACTTC. The encoded protein is CASSLLVAYEQYF.

This clonotype occurred many times. The chain couples TRBV28 to TRBJ2-1; TRBD2 agrees at 11 bases. Trimming at V came to 5 bases and at J to 0 bases, leaving 9 bases not matched to a gene. CDR1 and CDR2 (germline): MDHEN, SYDVKM. CDR3 length: 18 residues. CDR3: CASSAHGTSGSSYNEQFF. Written as DNA, the CDR3 is TGTGCCAGCAGTGCCCATGGGACTAGCGGTAGCTCCTACAATGAGCAGTTCTTC. Complete variable domain (other parts from reference TRBV28 and TRBJ2-1): DVKVTQSSRYLVKRTGEKVFLECVQDMDHENMFWYRQDPGLGLRLIYFSYDVKMKEKGDIPEGYSVSREKKERFSLILESASTNQTSMYLCASSAHGTSGSSYNEQFFGPGTRLTVL.

The DNA of the CDR3 is TGTGCCACCAGCGGTTCTAGCGGAGCCCTCTACGAGCAGTACTTC. Protein product: CATSGSSGALYEQYF. The chain uses TRBV15 and TRBJ2-7, with 7 bases identical to TRBD2. Germline V gives CDR1 LNHNV, CDR2 YYDKDF (reference sequence). The CDR3 is made up of 15 amino acids. V lost 5 bases, J lost 3 bases, and 10 bases stayed unmatched.

This clonotype was seen a handful of times. The chain combines TRBV27 with TRBJ2-2, with 9 bases matching TRBD2. Per germline, CDR1 MNHEY and CDR2 SMNVEV (reference sequence). The CDR3 runs 16 residues. The ends lost 5 bases at V and 5 bases at J; junction bases unmatched: 9. CDR3 coding DNA: TGTGCCAGCAGTCAGCGACTAGCGGCGGTGACCGGGGAGCTGTTTTTT. Amino acid sequence: CASSQRLAAVTGELFF.

The J gene is TRBJ2-7, the V gene TRBV5-1, with 9 positions matching TRBD2. Germline V lookup: CDR1 SGHRS, CDR2 YFSETQ. J lost 4 bases, V lost 4 bases, and 12 bases had no gene match. The CDR3 is 16 residues long. CDR3: CASSIDAASGTYEQYF. CDR3 coding DNA: TGCGCCAGCAGCATCGACGCGGCTAGCGGGACTTACGAGCAGTACTTC.

This sequence joins TRBV29-1 and TRBJ2-7, with 7 nucleotides matching TRBD1. This CDR3 has 12 residues. The V gene end was trimmed by 4 bases and the J gene end by 4 bases; junction bases not matched to a gene: 4. The germline CDR1 and CDR2 sequences are SQVTM and ANQGSEA. CDR3 protein: CSVGGQLYEQYF. As DNA, the CDR3 is TGCAGCGTTGGGGGACAGCTATACGAGCAGTACTTC.

The chain employs TRBV20-1 and TRBJ1-2; possibly TRBD1 for D (5 bases). The CDR3 extends over 17 amino acids. Germline assignment: CDR1 DFQATT and CDR2 SNEGSKA (reference sequence). V lost 1 base and J 1 base, leaving 19 bases between the germline ends. The CDR3 DNA sequence: TGCAGTGCTAGAGCCCGAGACAGAAGCAACCTTAACTATGGCTACACCTTC. Translated, it gives CSARARDRSNLNYGYTF.

As to this clonotype: Possible read error: a much larger clone is one base away. The chain has TRBV5-1 and TRBJ1-1, with TRBD1 identical over 7 bases. CDR1 is SGHRS and CDR2 is YFSETQ in the germline V gene. The CDR3 has 15 residues. The CDR3 DNA sequence: TGCGCCGGCAGCTTGACCTCGACAGGGCAGGGAGAAGCTTTCTTT. It yields the protein CAGSLTSTGQGEAFF. Full variable domain (missing parts from reference TRBV5-1 and TRBJ1-1): KAGVTQTPRYLIKTRGQQVTLSCSPISGHRSVSWYQQTPGQGLQFLFEYFSETQRNKGNFPGRFSGRQFSNSRSEMNVSTLELGDSALYLCAGSLTSTGQGEAFFGQGTRLTVV.

This clonotype has a handful of counts. The chain combines TRBV6-5 with TRBJ2-7; 10 nucleotides agree with TRBD1. J was trimmed by 6 bases and V by 0 bases; bases with no gene match: 5. The CDR3 extends over 15 amino acids. Germline V lookup: CDR1 MNHEY, CDR2 SVGAGI. DNA for the CDR3: TGTGCCAGCAGTTACTCCGGGACAGGGGCATTCGAGCAGTACTTC. Protein product: CASSYSGTGAFEQYF.

This clonotype turned up a few times. This chain connects TRBV19 to TRBJ2-1; TRBD2 matches 11 bases. Looked up from germline, CDR1 is LNHDA and CDR2 is SQIVND (reference sequence). The V gene end was trimmed by 5 bases and the J gene end by 4 bases; junction bases not matched to a gene: 16. The CDR3 totals 19 residues. CDR3 region: CASSVGTSGGTGLYNEQFF. Written as DNA, the CDR3 is TGTGCCAGTAGTGTGGGGACTAGCGGAGGGACGGGGCTTTACAATGAGCAGTTCTTC.

The chain links TRBV5-1 to TRBJ1-4, with D hard to call. This CDR3 contains 15 residues. V lost 2 bases, J lost 0 bases, and 8 bases lay in between. CDR1 is SGHRS, CDR2 YFSETQ, per germline. CDR3 DNA sequence: TGCGCCAGCAGCTTTCGGCCTACAACTAATGAAAAACTGTTTTTT. Translation gives CASSFRPTTNEKLFF.

The J gene is TRBJ2-5, the V gene TRBV28; D unresolved. The CDR3 consists of 12 residues. Germline CDR1 and CDR2: MDHEN and SYDVKM. V was pared by 7 bases and J by 7 bases, with 13 bases between. The CDR3 protein is CASTLDVGTQYF. As DNA, the CDR3 is TGTGCCAGCACCTTAGATGTGGGGACCCAGTACTTC.

The chain combines TRBV10-3 with TRBJ1-2; 7 nucleotides match TRBD1. Looked up from germline, CDR1 is ENHRY and CDR2 is SYGVKD. Trimming at V came to 5 bases and at J to 6 bases, leaving 12 bases not matched to a gene. The CDR3 is 15 amino acids. CDR3 DNA: TGTGCCATCAGTTTACAGCCAGGGGGAGGAAATGGCTACACCTTC. This gives the protein CAISLQPGGGNGYTF.

This clonotype has more than one count but fewer than ten. This rearrangement joins TRBV28 to TRBJ2-2, with D perhaps being TRBD1 or TRBD2 (5 bases each). The CDR3 is 16 residues long. The V gene's germline CDR1 is MDHEN and CDR2 SYDVKM. Trimming took 2 bases from V and 4 from J, leaving 14 bases between them. The CDR3, as DNA: TGTGCCAGCAGTTTAGGGGGAGACACGACCACCGGGGAGCTGTTTTTT. Its protein product is CASSLGGDTTTGELFF. The variable domain in full, with the rest retrieved from reference TRBV28 and TRBJ2-2, is DVKVTQSSRYLVKRTGEKVFLECVQDMDHENMFWYRQDPGLGLRLIYFSYDVKMKEKGDIPEGYSVSREKKERFSLILESASTNQTSMYLCASSLGGDTTTGELFFGEGSRLTVL.

Of note for this clonotype: A much more abundant neighbour one base away suggests this may be a read error. The chain uses TRBV6-1 and TRBJ2-7; 10 nucleotides match TRBD2. Germline CDR1 MNHNS, CDR2 SASEGT. The CDR3 runs 15 residues. The CDR3 loop reads CASNESLAGAYEQYF. The CDR3 DNA reads TGTGCCAGCAATGAAAGCCTAGCGGGGGCCTACGAGCAGTACTTC.

V gene TRBV10-3 combines with J gene TRBJ2-4; weak D call: TRBD2 (6 bases). Trimming left V 11 bases short and J 1 base short, with 21 bases between. Germline V gene sequence: CDR1 ENHRY, CDR2 SYGVKD. The CDR3 is 16 residues long. The CDR3 loop is CASAPFPRGAKNIQYF. The CDR3 region has the DNA TGTGCCTCCGCCCCCTTTCCCCGGGGGGCCAAAAACATTCAGTACTTC.

This clonotype was recorded a few times. This chain connects TRBV4-2 to TRBJ2-2; TRBD1 or TRBD2 may be the D gene (5 bases each). The CDR3 spans 14 residues. Deletions cut 4 bases from V and 12 bases from J, with 18 bases between. Germline V gene sequence: CDR1 LGHNA, CDR2 YNFKEQ. The CDR3 bases are TGTGCCAGCAGCCGGGACCGAGAGCAGGGAAAGCTGTTTTTT. This codes for CASSRDREQGKLFF.

This clonotype occurred a few times. The rearrangement uses TRBV19 and TRBJ1-1; D remains ambiguous. The CDR3 is 15 amino acids. CDR1 and CDR2 from the germline V gene are LNHDA and SQIVND (reference sequence). Trimming took 1 base from V and 0 from J, leaving 9 bases between them. The CDR3 loop is CASSIGRSMNTEAFF. The DNA for the CDR3 is TGTGCCAGTAGTATAGGGCGCAGCATGAACACTGAAGCTTTCTTT.